Below are 6 T cell receptor beta chains sequenced from a single sample in a study of shared clonotypes between healthy human individuals. Measured with immunoSEQ multiplex PCR; TCRdb has only the in-frame clones, and not every one. There are about 450,000 clones in the sample; 70% to 85% occur only once, and approximately 12% lies in the top ten. Sequenced sample: PBMCs. The receptor set was obtained from a woman in her thirties or forties in good health. Some clones in this sample may be carry-over from other donors' samples.

The rearrangement links TRBV6-5 to TRBJ1-5; no firm D call. The ends were cut back, 4 bases at V and 5 bases at J, with 9 bases in the middle. The CDR3 is 13 amino acids. CDR1 and CDR2 from the germline V gene are MNHEY and SVGAGI. CDR3 sequence reads: CASSSTTDQPQHF. CDR3 coding DNA: TGTGCCAGCAGTTCCACGACGGATCAGCCCCAGCATTTT.

V usage is TRBV7-2 and J usage is TRBJ2-5, with D perhaps TRBD2 (7 bases). The DNA end is a closer match to TRBJ2-7, so the J assignment may be wrong. Germline CDR1 is SGHTA and CDR2 is FQGNSA. This CDR3 is built from 14 residues. The CDR3 DNA reads TGTGCCAGCAGCCCTTGGGGGGGCCTTGGCGAGCAGTACTTC. Translated, it gives CASSPWGGLGEQYF.

This chain uses TRBV7-3 with TRBJ1-1, with D perhaps matching TRBD1 (6 bases). This CDR3 region has 14 residues. Trimming stripped 5 bases from V and 5 bases from J, with 15 bases between. Germline assignment: CDR1 SGHTA and CDR2 FQGTGA. The CDR3 here is CASSMGRGGTEAFF. In nucleotides, the CDR3 is TGTGCCAGCAGCATGGGCAGGGGAGGGACTGAAGCTTTCTTT. Using reference TRBV7-3 and TRBJ1-1 for the parts outside the CDR3, the full variable domain is GAGVSQTPSNKVTEKGKYVELRCDPISGHTALYWYRQSLGQGPEFLIYFQGTGAADDSGLPNDRFFAVRPEGSVSTLKIQRTERGDSAVYLCASSMGRGGTEAFFGQGTRLTVV.

The V gene is TRBV19, the J gene TRBJ2-3, with a possible D match to TRBD1 (6 bases). The CDR3 length is 12 residues. Germline V gene sequence: CDR1 LNHDA, CDR2 SQIVND (reference sequence). CDR3 loop: CCPTGDTDTQYF. CDR3 DNA: TGTTGCCCGACAGGAGACACAGATACGCAGTATTTT.

The chain has TRBV7-9 and TRBJ2-3; possibly TRBD2 for D (7 bases). V dropped 2 bases and J dropped 4 bases, with 10 bases sitting between them. Germline CDR1 and CDR2: SEHNR and FQNEAQ (reference sequence). The CDR3 has 14 amino acids. In DNA, the CDR3 is TGTGCCAGCAGCTTAAGAGGGGGGGCAGATACGCAGTATTTT. Its protein is CASSLRGGADTQYF.

The chain is built from TRBV11-2 and TRBJ2-7; 12 positions match TRBD2. CDR1 and CDR2 (germline): SGHAT, FQNNGV. CDR3 size: 14 residues. J gave up 2 bases and V 6 bases, and 2 bases lay outside the gene matches. The CDR3 nucleotides read TGTGCCAGCAGATGGACTAGCGGGACCTACGAGCAGTACTTC. Translation gives CASRWTSGTYEQYF.